This T cell receptor beta chain was identified in a study of cytomegalovirus exposure and HLA in healthy donors. PCR primers comprised 60 Vbeta and 13 Jbeta primers. Original analysis: Later work found roughly 80 million unique TCR beta chains, with 9.5 million to 12 million shared. The repertoire was sequenced with immunoSEQ multiplex PCR; TCRdb's copy has only in-frame clones and lacks some. That table gives V, J and clone size, and the DNA gave D and trimming. Among about 73,000 clones listed, 65% to 80% were seen once. Whole-study findings and limits: The authors listed some 160 TCR beta chains as cytomegalovirus-associated. About 90% or about 30% of the time was how often most TCR beta V segments were productive, according to an earlier analysis. According to reports, the classifier identified cytomegalovirus status with high specificity and sensitivity.

About this clone itself: Antigen specificity is unknown.

The CDR3 covers 13 residues. V lost 1 base and J lost 5, with 9 bases in between. Germline CDR1 is SGHDT and CDR2 is YYEEEE. The rearrangement links TRBV5-6 to TRBJ1-1, with TRBD1 as a possible D gene (5 bases). Sequences were obtained from PBMCs. This sequence originates from a man between 65 and 79 years old in good health and CMV-seronegative. The CDR3 DNA sequence: TGTGCCAGCAGCTTGTCTAGGGGTACTGAAGCTTTCTTT. Translating gives CASSLSRGTEAFF.